A selection of T cell receptor beta chains follows, all from one sample in a study of radiation and T cells in renal cell carcinoma. Sequencing used immunoSEQ multiplex PCR; TCRdb keeps in-frame clones, though not all of them. Among approximately 92,000 clones, around 85% were seen once, and the ten largest hold approximately 9.6%. This specimen was blood, taken from a patient whose treatment included radiotherapy and nephrectomy. The receptors here all came from a man aged 50 to 59 with renal cell carcinoma. CDR3s include the opening cysteine and the closing phenylalanine or tryptophan. The D gene is left open where the match is weak. Size is stated for part of the rows, as once, few or many counts, or as a class when the clone is expanded.

cdr3_aa | cdr3_nt | v_call | cdr3_length | clone_size | j_call | d_call
CASSYRGSLANEQYF | TGTGCCAGCAGTTATAGGGGGTCTTTGGCCAACGAGCAGTACTTC | TRBV6-5 | 15 | . | TRBJ2-7 | .
CASSTAYEQYF | TGTGCCAGCAGCACTGCCTACGAGCAGTACTTC | TRBV5-4 | 11 | . | TRBJ2-7 | .
CAISVRASEKLFF | TGTGCCATCAGTGTTCGGGCTTCTGAAAAACTGTTTTTT | TRBV10-3 | 13 | . | TRBJ1-4 | .
CASSLGGQTTANTGELFF | TGCGCCAGCAGCTTGGGGGGACAGACTACCGCGAACACCGGGGAGCTGTTTTTT | TRBV5-1 | 18 | . | TRBJ2-2 | TRBD1
CASSLSGGATPDTQYF | TGTGCCAGCAGCTTAAGCGGGGGGGCTACCCCAGATACGCAGTATTTT | TRBV7-2 | 16 | once | TRBJ2-3 | TRBD2
CASSDPNRVTGGNTIYF | TGTGCCAGTAGTGATCCGAATAGGGTGACGGGCGGAAACACCATATATTTT | TRBV19 | 17 | . | TRBJ1-3 | .
CASSLSLDRISPLHF | TGTGCCAGCAGTTTATCGCTGGACAGAATATCACCCCTCCACTTT | TRBV27 | 15 | . | TRBJ1-6 | .
CASSQDRNSPLHF | TGCGCCAGCAGCCAGGACAGAAATTCACCCCTCCACTTT | TRBV5-1 | 13 | . | TRBJ1-6 | .
CASATSGRSDTQYF | TGTGCCAGCGCAACTAGCGGGAGGTCAGATACGCAGTATTTT | TRBV10-3 | 14 | . | TRBJ2-3 | TRBD2
CASSQGLAGVEFF | TGCGCCAGCAGCCAAGGTCTAGCGGGAGTTGAGTTCTTC | TRBV4-1 | 13 | . | TRBJ2-1 | TRBD2
CASSLWGGGYTF | TGTGCCAGCAGTTTGTGGGGTGGGGGCTACACCTTC | TRBV28 | 12 | . | TRBJ1-2 | .
CASSENRGFGDTQYF | TGTGCCAGCAGTGAAAACAGGGGGTTTGGGGATACGCAGTATTTT | TRBV6-1 | 15 | . | TRBJ2-3 | TRBD1
CASSPRQGAKNIQYF | TGTGCCAGCTCACCTCGACAGGGAGCCAAAAACATTCAGTACTTC | TRBV18 | 15 | . | TRBJ2-4 | TRBD1
CASSPAFGYTF | TGTGCCAGCAGTCCAGCTTTCGGCTACACCTTC | TRBV7-9 | 11 | . | TRBJ1-2 | .
CASSDTRTGEQFF | TGTGCCAGCAGCGATACCCGGACTGGGGAGCAGTTCTTC | TRBV7-9 | 13 | . | TRBJ2-1 | .
CAISESEGRFSQPQHF | TGTGCCATCAGTGAGTCGGAGGGGCGCTTTAGTCAGCCCCAGCATTTT | TRBV10-3 | 16 | . | TRBJ1-5 | .
CASSPVGSGYTF | TGTGCCAGCTCACCGGTGGGGAGCGGCTACACCTTC | TRBV18 | 12 | few | TRBJ1-2 | .
CASSQEGAAYAIQYF | TGCGCCAGCAGCCAAGAGGGGGCAGCCTATGCCATTCAGTACTTC | TRBV4-1 | 15 | . | TRBJ2-4 | .
CATSRAKGGNYGYTF | TGTGCCACCAGCAGAGCCAAAGGGGGGAACTATGGCTACACCTTC | TRBV15 | 15 | . | TRBJ1-2 | .
CASSYEPGGNTIYF | TGTGCCAGCAGCTACGAACCAGGAGGAAACACCATATATTTT | TRBV7-6 | 14 | . | TRBJ1-3 | .
CASSSVGGLAGGSYNEQFF | TGTGCCAGCAGCTCTGTTGGGGGACTAGCGGGAGGCTCCTACAATGAGCAGTTCTTC | TRBV7-8 | 19 | . | TRBJ2-1 | TRBD2
CASSPGGAASSYNEQFF | TGTGCCAGCAGCCCCGGGGGGGCCGCGAGCTCCTACAATGAGCAGTTCTTC | TRBV7-6 | 17 | . | TRBJ2-1 | TRBD2
CASSPRQGGTEAFF | TGTGCCAGCAGCCCCCGACAGGGAGGGACTGAAGCTTTCTTT | TRBV7-2 | 14 | once | TRBJ1-1 | TRBD1
CASPRVSGNTIYF | TGTGCCAGCCCCAGGGTTTCTGGAAACACCATATATTTT | TRBV6-5 | 13 | . | TRBJ1-3 | .
CASGFNEQFF | TGTGCTAGTGGTTTCAATGAGCAGTTCTTC | TRBV12-5 | 10 | . | TRBJ2-1 | .
CSVVTGSSGETQYF | TGCAGCGTTGTTACAGGTTCTTCGGGGGAGACCCAGTACTTC | TRBV29-1 | 14 | . | TRBJ2-5 | .
CASSPTSGSWETQYF | TGTGCCAGCAGCCCGACTAGCGGGAGTTGGGAGACCCAGTACTTC | TRBV14 | 15 | few | TRBJ2-5 | TRBD2
CASSFAAGIADTQYF | TGTGCCAGCAGCTTTGCGGCGGGAATCGCAGATACGCAGTATTTT | TRBV5-4 | 15 | . | TRBJ2-3 | .
CASSSDRGDSWGSYNEQFF | TGTGCCAGCAGCTCGGACAGGGGGGACTCCTGGGGCTCCTACAATGAGCAGTTCTTC | TRBV7-9 | 19 | . | TRBJ2-1 | TRBD1
CASSTGVLQETQYF | TGTGCCAGCAGCACCGGGGTCCTACAAGAGACCCAGTACTTC | TRBV9 | 14 | . | TRBJ2-5 | .
CASSLGLAETDTQYF | TGCGCCAGCAGCTTGGGCCTAGCGGAAACAGATACGCAGTATTTT | TRBV5-1 | 15 | . | TRBJ2-3 | TRBD2
CASSEGGAGPLWQFF | TGTGCCAGCAGTGAGGGAGGGGCGGGGCCACTCTGGCAGTTCTTC | TRBV6-1 | 15 | . | TRBJ2-1 | TRBD2
CASAPGLAKNIQYF | TGCGCCAGCGCCCCCGGACTAGCCAAAAACATTCAGTACTTC | TRBV5-1 | 14 | . | TRBJ2-4 | .
CASSPDRYYEQYF | TGTGCCAGCTCACCGGACAGGTACTACGAGCAGTACTTC | TRBV18 | 13 | . | TRBJ2-7 | TRBD1
CASSPRGHQNTEAFF | TGTGCCAGCTCACCGAGGGGACACCAGAACACTGAAGCTTTCTTT | TRBV18 | 15 | . | TRBJ1-1 | .
CAISEGGQGHEQYF | TGTGCCATCAGTGAAGGAGGGCAGGGGCACGAGCAGTACTTC | TRBV10-3 | 14 | . | TRBJ2-7 | .
CSASGSLEQYF | TGCAGTGCTAGTGGTTCGCTGGAGCAGTACTTC | TRBV20-1 | 11 | . | TRBJ2-7 | .
CASSRRGLSGANVLTF | TGTGCCAGCAGCCGGCGGGGGCTCTCTGGGGCCAACGTCCTGACTTTC | TRBV7-2 | 16 | . | TRBJ2-6 | .
CASSVAGARWDSGANVLTF | TGTGCCAGCAGCGTAGCTGGCGCGCGCTGGGACTCTGGGGCCAACGTCCTGACTTTC | TRBV9 | 19 | . | TRBJ2-6 | .
CASGEANTGELFF | TGCGCCAGCGGGGAGGCGAACACCGGGGAGCTGTTTTTT | TRBV5-1 | 13 | . | TRBJ2-2 | .
CASRVRQGGTDTQYF | TGTGCCAGTAGGGTGAGACAGGGAGGAACAGATACGCAGTATTTT | TRBV19 | 15 | . | TRBJ2-3 | .
CASTGSSSYNSPLHF | TGTGCCAGCACTGGTTCCAGCTCCTATAATTCACCCCTCCACTTT | TRBV2 | 15 | . | TRBJ1-6 | .
CASQNQGVYGYTF | TGTGCCAGCCAGAACCAGGGGGTCTATGGCTACACCTTC | TRBV6-1 | 13 | . | TRBJ1-2 | TRBD1
CASSPGQSSYEQYF | TGCGCCAGCAGCCCAGGACAGAGCTCCTACGAGCAGTACTTC | TRBV4-1 | 14 | . | TRBJ2-7 | .
CASRPDRGLSTGELFF | TGTGCCAGCAGGCCTGACAGGGGGCTTTCCACCGGGGAGCTGTTTTTT | TRBV2 | 16 | . | TRBJ2-2 | TRBD1
CASSYLNEQYF | TGTGCCAGCAGTTATTTGAACGAGCAGTACTTC | TRBV2 | 11 | . | TRBJ2-7 | .
CASSLAGQGPYYEQYF | TGTGCCAGCAGCTTGGCTGGGCAGGGACCGTACTACGAGCAGTACTTC | TRBV5-4 | 16 | once | TRBJ2-7 | .
CASSDYQQFF | TGTGCCAGCAGTGACTACCAGCAGTTCTTC | TRBV2 | 10 | few | TRBJ2-1 | .
CASSRTGYAGELFF | TGTGCCAGTAGCCGGACAGGGTACGCCGGGGAGCTGTTTTTT | TRBV19 | 14 | . | TRBJ2-2 | TRBD1
CASSQGQASSYGYTF | TGTGCCAGCAGCCAAGGACAGGCTTCTTCCTATGGCTACACCTTC | TRBV4-2 | 15 | once | TRBJ1-2 | .
CATSSPLGTELSGNTIYF | TGTGCCACCAGCAGTCCTCTAGGGACGGAACTCTCTGGAAACACCATATATTTT | TRBV15 | 18 | . | TRBJ1-3 | .
CASSPPGSLSGNTIYF | TGTGCCAGCTCACCACCGGGGAGTCTCTCTGGAAACACCATATATTTT | TRBV18 | 16 | . | TRBJ1-3 | .
CASSETGGDSPLHF | TGTGCCAGCTCAGAAACAGGGGGCGATTCACCCCTCCACTTT | TRBV18 | 14 | . | TRBJ1-6 | TRBD1